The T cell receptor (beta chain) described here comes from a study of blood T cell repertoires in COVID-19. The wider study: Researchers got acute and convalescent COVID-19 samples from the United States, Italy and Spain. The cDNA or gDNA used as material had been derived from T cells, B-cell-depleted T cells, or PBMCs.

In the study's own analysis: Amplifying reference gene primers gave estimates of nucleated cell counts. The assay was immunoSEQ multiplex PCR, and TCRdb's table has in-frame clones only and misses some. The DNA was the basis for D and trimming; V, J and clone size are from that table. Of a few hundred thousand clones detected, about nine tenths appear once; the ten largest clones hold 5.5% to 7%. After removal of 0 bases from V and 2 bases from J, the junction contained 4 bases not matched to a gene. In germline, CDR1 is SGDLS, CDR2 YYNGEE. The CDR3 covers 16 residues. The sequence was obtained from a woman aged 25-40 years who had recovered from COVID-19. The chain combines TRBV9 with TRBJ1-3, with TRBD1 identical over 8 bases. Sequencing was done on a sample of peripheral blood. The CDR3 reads CASSVDRGTAGNTIYF. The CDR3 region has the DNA TGTGCCAGCAGCGTAGACAGGGGGACCGCTGGAAACACCATATATTTT.